Presented here are 3 T cell receptor beta chains from one specimen sequenced in a study of T-cell reconstitution after alpha-beta-depleted transplantation in children. The authors prepared the TCRbeta library with unique molecular identifiers. From the PCR reads, TCRdb called clonotypes with MiXCR, one entry per CDR3 protein. The sample has about 500,000 distinct CDR3 sequences, about 31% seen once. The sample was PBMCs from the stem cell graft donor, taken from the stem cell graft. The receptors were gathered from a human donor who donated a stem cell graft to a child with aplastic anemia.

V usage is TRBV12-3 or TRBV12-4 and J usage is TRBJ1-4; D perhaps matches TRBD1 (6 bases). The CDR3 is 14 amino acids. Trimming cost V 6 bases and J 7 bases, with 15 bases left between them. CDR3 amino acids: CASSPRGWGEKLFF. The CDR3 DNA reads as TGTGCCAGCAGCCCCAGGGGATGGGGTGAAAAACTGTTTTTT.

This clonotype was recorded a few times. The V and J genes are TRBV6-1 and TRBJ2-3; D possibly uses TRBD1 or TRBD2 (6 bases each). The CDR3 consists of 14 residues. Per germline, CDR1 MNHNS and CDR2 SASEGT. With 7 bases removed from V and 3 bases from J, the gap between germline ends came to 14 bases. The chain's CDR3 is CASTKGGRTDTQYF. The CDR3 nucleotides are TGTGCCAGCACCAAGGGGGGAAGGACAGATACGCAGTATTTT.

This clonotype was detected a few times. The junction and the germline gene differ at one end; a read error may be behind it. This chain uses TRBV7-2 with TRBJ2-7; D is unresolved. Germline CDR1 and CDR2: SGHTA and FQGNSA. The length of the CDR3 is 15 residues. The DNA of the CDR3 is TGTGCCAGCAGTTTAGGTGGTGTTGTCCGCTACGAGCAGTACTTC. Translation: CASSLGGVVRYEQYF.